This paragraph covers one TCR beta chain sequence. Its antigen is unknown. No much larger clonotype is one base removed from it; base qualities were not supplied. The germline V gene supplies CDR1 SGHVS and CDR2 FNYEAQ. From the cysteine through the phenylalanine, the CDR3 covers 18 amino acids. Only CDR3 DNA remains: 54 bases, in frame from the first base. The V end gives up 4 bases and the J end 6 bases, leaving 13 bases in the junction not matched to a gene. The source of the sample is a study of OX40 agonist ivuxolimab in advanced cancers. Background on the whole study: The costimulatory receptor OX40 (CD134) was targeted by ivuxolimab, a fully human IgG2 agonistic monoclonal antibody. Intravenous ivuxolimab was administered to patients every 2 weeks at six dose levels: 0.01, 0.1, 0.3, 1.5, 3 and 10 mg/kg. Among the roughly 52 dose-escalation patients, around 19 had hepatocellular carcinoma, around 15 melanoma, 9 renal cell carcinoma and 9 head and neck cancer. A male proportion of roughly 80% and a mean age of approximately 55 years, ranging from 23 to 79, were recorded for the dose-escalation cohort. Patients were allowed to have had prior anti-PD-1, anti-PD-L1 or anti-CTLA-4 therapy, and roughly two fifths of the dose-escalation patients had been treated with checkpoint inhibitors. Partial responses were achieved by three dose-escalation patients, of whom one had hepatocellular carcinoma and two had cutaneous melanoma. The point of sequencing TCRbeta in the periphery was to test whether ivuxolimab changed TCR sequence diversity and drove clonal T-cell expansion. The paper covers the monotherapy dose-escalation part of the phase I ivuxolimab trial, which included N ≈ 54 patients. What the authors observed across the whole study: Partial responders in the 0.1-3.0 mg/kg groups had among the lowest normalized peripheral clonal expansion, especially among CD8+ T cells. Clonal expansion of both CD4+ and CD8+ blood T cells was observed from baseline to week 6 at doses 0.1 to 3.0 mg/kg. Antigen specificity was not determined for the clonally expanded peripheral T cells. Low levels of normalized T-cell clonal expansion were also seen in some nonresponding patients. On average, CD8+ T cells showed more expanded clones than CD4+ T cells after ivuxolimab.

Genomic DNA was extracted from sorted cells for sequencing of the TCRbeta CDR3 region. The immunoSEQ Assay was used for sequencing of TCRbeta CDR3 regions. As stored in TCRdb, this immuneACCESS dataset retains in-frame rearrangements with V and J assigned. A fraction of the clones does not appear; measured against another copy, unresolved V genes explain less than half of the discrepancy, and the remainder lacks a known reason. The sample table holds fewer than 65,000 clones, of which more than 80% were seen once. The ten largest make up about 5% of the sample. The trial excluded patients who had a history of autoimmune disease or were on systemic immunosuppression. In every dose cohort, peripheral blood was drawn for TCR sequencing at baseline, cycle 4 day 1, and cycle 7 day 1. Samples were obtained from an open-label, multicenter, first-in-human phase I dose-escalation trial of ivuxolimab. Adults with locally advanced or metastatic head and neck squamous cell, hepatocellular, melanoma or renal cell carcinoma were enrolled in the trial. Before TCR sequencing, CD4+ and CD8+ T cells were separately sorted from peripheral blood.

The receptor was isolated from an adult with an advanced solid tumor such as melanoma, head and neck, liver or kidney cancer. The V gene is TRBV7-6 and the J gene is TRBJ2-2; a stretch of 11 junction bases matches TRBD2. Source: CD4+ or CD8+ T cells sorted from blood, taken in a trial of the OX40 agonist ivuxolimab. The nucleotides are TGTGCCAGCAGCTCCTTTGGGACTAGCGGACGAACAGCCGGGGAGCTGTTTTTT. This gives the protein CASSSFGTSGRTAGELFF.